Shown below are 28 T cell receptor beta chains from a single sample sequenced in a study of OX40 agonist ivuxolimab in advanced cancers. Assay: immunoSEQ multiplex PCR; the TCRdb copy retains only in-frame clones and omits some. The table has more than 70,000 clones, about 83% seen once. Sequenced material: CD4+ or CD8+ T cells sorted from blood, taken in a trial of the OX40 agonist ivuxolimab. The source is an adult with an advanced solid tumor such as melanoma, head and neck, liver or kidney cancer.

This chain links TRBV4-1 with TRBJ2-1; no clear D gene. The CDR3 extends over 17 amino acids. CDR1 and CDR2 (germline): MGHRA, YSYEKL. V was pared by 0 bases and J by 7 bases, with 19 bases between. CDR3 DNA sequence: TGCGCCAGCAGCCAAGATAGACAAGAGAGCTATGGGAATGAGCAGTTCTTC. This sequence encodes CASSQDRQESYGNEQFF.

J is TRBJ1-2 and V is TRBV7-8; possibly TRBD1 for D (5 bases). The CDR3 loop spans 12 amino acids. Germline V lookup: CDR1 SGHVS, CDR2 FQNEAQ. V shed 3 bases and J shed 8 bases, with 10 bases lying between them. CDR3: CASSFLNRGYTF. The CDR3 coding sequence is TGTGCCAGCAGCTTCCTGAACAGGGGCTACACCTTC.

V gene TRBV7-2 combines with J gene TRBJ1-5; D may be TRBD1 (5 bases). Trimming took 6 bases from V and 4 from J, leaving 10 bases between them. Germline CDR1 SGHTA, CDR2 FQGNSA. This CDR3 comprises 13 residues. The DNA of the CDR3 is TGTGCCAGCAGTCGGGACCCTAATCAGCCCCAGCATTTT. As protein: CASSRDPNQPQHF. Drawing the rest from reference TRBV7-2 and TRBJ1-5, the complete variable domain is GAGVSQSPSNKVTEKGKDVELRCDPISGHTALYWYRQSLGQGLEFLIYFQGNSAPDKSGLPSDRFSAERTGGSVSTLTIQRTQQEDSAVYLCASSRDPNQPQHFGDGTRLSIL.

The chain has TRBV5-1 and TRBJ2-7; TRBD1 matches at 8 bases. After removal of 3 bases from V and 3 bases from J, the junction contained 8 bases not matched to a gene. Per the germline V gene, CDR1 is SGHRS and CDR2 is YFSETQ. The CDR3 covers 15 residues. The CDR3 region has the DNA TGCGCCAGCAGCTCCCGGGACAGGTACTTCTACGAGCAGTACTTC. This gives the protein CASSSRDRYFYEQYF.

V usage is TRBV19 and J usage is TRBJ2-2; D may be TRBD2 (7 bases). There are 13 residues in the CDR3. Germline CDR1 is LNHDA and CDR2 is SQIVND (reference sequence). V lost 10 bases, J lost 6 bases, and 15 bases lay in between. The CDR3 sequence: CATLAGASGELFF. The CDR3 bases are TGTGCCACCCTGGCGGGGGCATCCGGGGAGCTGTTTTTT.

The gene calls are TRBV19 and TRBJ2-5; TRBD2 agrees at 7 bases. The CDR3 is 14 amino acids. Per germline, CDR1 LNHDA and CDR2 SQIVND (reference sequence). Trimming at V came to 1 base and at J to 1 base, leaving 0 bases not matched to a gene. CDR3 protein: CASSIGGGQETQYF. In nucleotides, the CDR3 is TGTGCCAGTAGTATAGGGGGGGGCCAAGAGACCCAGTACTTC.

CDR3 protein: CASSLGTSGSSYEQYF. Written as DNA, the CDR3 is TGTGCCAGCAGCTTAGGGACCTCGGGCAGCTCCTACGAGCAGTACTTC. The gene calls are TRBV11-2 and TRBJ2-7; D is unresolved. V shed 1 base and J shed 0 bases, with 13 bases lying between them. The germline CDR1 and CDR2 sequences are SGHAT and FQNNGV. The CDR3 totals 16 residues.

The CDR3 bases are TGTGCCAGTAGTATATTGTTGCGCCTTAATCAGCCCCAGCATTTT. It specifies CASSILLRLNQPQHF. The chain joins TRBV19 to TRBJ1-5; D remains ambiguous. The CDR3 covers 15 residues. In germline, CDR1 is LNHDA, CDR2 SQIVND (reference sequence). Trimming cost V 2 bases and J 4 bases, with 12 bases left between them.

This clone has a handful of counts. V usage is TRBV2 and J usage is TRBJ2-5, with D tentatively TRBD1 or TRBD2 (6 bases each). Per the germline V gene, CDR1 is SNHLY and CDR2 is FYNNEI. V lost 7 bases and J 5 bases, leaving 17 bases between the germline ends. The CDR3 runs to 14 residues. The DNA for the CDR3 is TGTGCCAGCAAGGGGGGACTGGCCGCGGAGACCCAGTACTTC. The encoded protein is CASKGGLAAETQYF.

This clone has only a few counts. The chain couples TRBV6-1 to TRBJ2-1; 10 positions agree with TRBD2. V shed 4 bases, J shed 2 bases, and the junction held 5 bases outside the gene matches. This CDR3 has 16 residues. Germline-derived CDR1 and CDR2 are MNHNS and SASEGT. For the CDR3, the DNA is TGTGCCAGCAGTGTACTAGCGGGGCTAACCTACAATGAGCAGTTCTTC. This encodes CASSVLAGLTYNEQFF.

The chain uses TRBV4-3 and TRBJ2-1, with no clear D. Germline loops: CDR1 LGHNA, CDR2 YSLEER. V was trimmed by 3 bases and J by 3 bases, leaving 6 bases between them. The CDR3 contains 13 residues. As DNA, the CDR3 is TGCGCCAGCAGCCAGCTAGGCTACAATGAGCAGTTCTTC. This codes for CASSQLGYNEQFF.

V is TRBV5-1 and J is TRBJ2-7, with 7 bases matching TRBD2. The trim removed 5 bases at V and 2 bases at J, leaving 4 bases unmatched. Germline CDR1 reads SGHRS; CDR2 reads YFSETQ. This CDR3 is built from 13 residues. CDR3 nucleotide sequence: TGCGCCAGCAGGGGACTACCTCCCTACGAGCAGTACTTC. It is translated as CASRGLPPYEQYF.

V usage is TRBV11-2 and J usage is TRBJ2-7; D not resolved. Per the germline V gene, CDR1 is SGHAT and CDR2 is FQNNGV. The CDR3 contains 17 residues. V lost 0 bases to trimming and J lost 5 bases, with 20 bases between them. CDR3 protein: CASSLDPQDFARDEQYF. The CDR3 bases are TGTGCCAGCAGCTTAGACCCTCAGGATTTTGCGCGCGACGAGCAGTACTTC.

Written as DNA, the CDR3 is TGTGCCAGCAGCTTAGCTAACAGGGCCACAGATACGCAGTATTTT. This translates into CASSLANRATDTQYF. The V gene is TRBV11-2, the J gene TRBJ2-3; tentatively, D is TRBD1 (6 bases). V dropped 1 base and J dropped 2 bases, with 10 bases sitting between them. From germline, CDR1 is SGHAT and CDR2 FQNNGV. The CDR3 consists of 15 residues.

The chain uses TRBV11-3 and TRBJ2-1, with D perhaps TRBD1 (5 bases). The germline V and J ends were trimmed by 2 bases and 7 bases, with 15 bases remaining between them. CDR1 is SGHNT, CDR2 YENEEA, per germline. This CDR3 region has 15 residues. The CDR3 sequence: CASSLNPTGGNEQFF. CDR3 DNA: TGTGCCAGCAGCTTAAATCCTACAGGTGGAAATGAGCAGTTCTTC.

Turning to this clone: A read error may produce the germline difference seen at one junction end. The J gene is TRBJ2-5, the V gene TRBV5-1; D might be TRBD1 (5 bases). The CDR3 runs to 13 residues. Germline V gene lookup returns CDR1 SGHRS and CDR2 YFSETQ. The CDR3 is CGSRSGREETQYF. CDR3 sequence (DNA): TGCGGCAGCAGGTCTGGCAGGGAAGAGACCCAGTACTTC.

V usage is TRBV7-2 and J usage is TRBJ2-2; D remains unclear. V gave up 1 base and J gave up 5 bases, with 11 bases separating them. CDR1 and CDR2 (germline): SGHTA, FQGNSA. The CDR3 runs 15 residues. Here the CDR3 DNA reads TGTGCCAGCAGCTTAGTCCCTAGAGGTACCGGGGAGCTGTTTTTT. It translates to CASSLVPRGTGELFF. Full variable domain (outside the CDR3, taken from reference TRBV7-2 and TRBJ2-2): GAGVSQSPSNKVTEKGKDVELRCDPISGHTALYWYRQSLGQGLEFLIYFQGNSAPDKSGLPSDRFSAERTGGSVSTLTIQRTQQEDSAVYLCASSLVPRGTGELFFGEGSRLTVL.

The J gene is TRBJ1-1, the V gene TRBV5-1, with 10 positions matching TRBD1. The CDR3 is 17 residues long. Germline-derived CDR1 and CDR2 are SGHRS and YFSETQ. With V trimmed by 0 bases and J by 2 bases, 7 bases remained unmatched. The CDR3, as DNA: TGCGCCAGCAGCTTGGGTATTGGACAGGGGGGAAACACTGAAGCTTTCTTT. Its protein product is CASSLGIGQGGNTEAFF.

This CDR3 reads CASSLVWGQGDTEAFF. CDR3 coding DNA: TGTGCCAGCAGTTTGGTTTGGGGGCAAGGGGACACTGAAGCTTTCTTT. The chain uses TRBV28 and TRBJ1-1; D is perhaps TRBD1 (6 bases). V dropped 3 bases and J dropped 3 bases, with 17 bases sitting between them. The CDR3 contains 16 residues. CDR1 and CDR2 from the germline V gene are MDHEN and SYDVKM. Using reference TRBV28 and TRBJ1-1 for the parts outside the CDR3, the full variable domain is DVKVTQSSRYLVKRTGEKVFLECVQDMDHENMFWYRQDPGLGLRLIYFSYDVKMKEKGDIPEGYSVSREKKERFSLILESASTNQTSMYLCASSLVWGQGDTEAFFGQGTRLTVV.

This clone came up a few times. This rearrangement joins TRBV30 to TRBJ1-2; D unresolved. V lost 3 bases and J 5 bases, leaving 13 bases between the germline ends. The germline V gene has CDR1 GTSNPN and CDR2 SVGIG (reference sequence). CDR3 length: 13 residues. The CDR3 here is CAWSAGAGYGYTF. CDR3 sequence (DNA): TGTGCCTGGAGCGCCGGAGCGGGTTATGGCTACACCTTC.

J is TRBJ1-2 and V is TRBV19; TRBD1 aligns across 8 bases. The junction had 5 bases not matched to a gene; V was cut back by 3 bases and J by 2 bases. The length of the CDR3 is 15 residues. CDR1 is LNHDA, CDR2 SQIVND, per germline (reference sequence). CDR3 protein: CASSIQGALNYGYTF. The CDR3 DNA is TGTGCCAGTAGTATCCAGGGGGCCCTAAACTATGGCTACACCTTC.

V gene TRBV30 combines with J gene TRBJ2-5; D may be TRBD1 or TRBD2 (5 bases each). The CDR3 is 14 residues long. V was clipped by 4 bases and J by 4 bases, with 16 bases between them. Germline CDR1 and CDR2: GTSNPN and SVGIG (reference sequence). CDR3 DNA sequence: TGTGCCTGGAACACCCGGGGCGGATCAGAGACCCAGTACTTC. Its translation: CAWNTRGGSETQYF.

The chain has TRBV27 and TRBJ2-4; 9 nucleotides align to TRBD2. The CDR3 spans 14 residues. Germline V gives CDR1 MNHEY, CDR2 SMNVEV (reference sequence). J was trimmed by 9 bases and V by 11 bases; bases with no gene match: 14. The CDR3 bases are TGTGCCTCCAGACTAGCGGCTTCCCCGGGCATTCAGTACTTC. Translated, it gives CASRLAASPGIQYF.

The V and J genes are TRBV7-9 and TRBJ1-6; D is ambiguous. Germline assignment: CDR1 SEHNR and CDR2 FQNEAQ (reference sequence). CDR3 size: 12 residues. Trimming took 1 base from V and 14 from J, leaving 9 bases between them. The chain's CDR3 is CASSLGSLTLHF. The CDR3 DNA is TGTGCCAGCAGCTTAGGAAGTTTGACCCTCCACTTT.

This rearrangement joins TRBV5-1 to TRBJ2-1, with 8 bases identical to TRBD1. After removal of 4 bases from V and 10 bases from J, the junction contained 10 bases not matched to a gene. The CDR3 spans 14 residues. From germline, CDR1 is SGHRS and CDR2 YFSETQ. As DNA, the CDR3 is TGCGCCAGCAGCGCCAGGGGGCCTCCGGGAGAGCAGTTCTTC. Protein sequence: CASSARGPPGEQFF.

The rearrangement uses TRBV12-5 and TRBJ2-5, with D maybe TRBD2 (5 bases). The J call is uncertain, as TRBJ2-7 better fits the DNA end. Germline V lookup: CDR1 LGHNT, CDR2 FRNRAP. The CDR3 length is 14 residues. The CDR3 DNA follows: TGTGCTAGTGGATTATCCGGGAACTCCTACGAGCAGTACTTC. The encoded protein is CASGLSGNSYEQYF.

The chain carries TRBV7-9 and TRBJ1-1, with a possible D match to TRBD1 (5 bases). The CDR3 length is 13 residues. The V end lost 4 bases, the J end lost 8 bases, and 14 bases lay between the germline ends. Germline V gene lookup returns CDR1 SEHNR and CDR2 FQNEAQ (reference sequence). The CDR3 region has the DNA TGTGCCAGCAGCTCGCAGGGTATCGCCGAAGCTTTCTTT. Translated, it gives CASSSQGIAEAFF.

The rearrangement joins TRBV6-6 to TRBJ1-5; TRBD1 might be the D (5 bases). The germline gives CDR1 MNHNY, CDR2 SVGAGI (reference sequence). CDR3 length equals 12 residues. The CDR3 coding sequence is TGTGCGACGCCAGGGTACAATCAGCCCCAGCATTTT. It is translated as CATPGYNQPQHF.